The next 27 T cell receptor beta chains were all read from a single sample in a study of blood T cell repertoires in COVID-19. Some clones are missing from TCRdb's copy, which holds only in-frame ones; the method was immunoSEQ multiplex PCR. The table shows some 97,000 clones, with 70% to 90% occurring only once. The sequenced material came from peripheral blood. The receptors here all came from a human donor in a cohort sampled during active COVID-19.

V and J are TRBV29-1 and TRBJ2-7, with D possibly matching TRBD2 (5 bases). Germline V gene lookup returns CDR1 SQVTM and CDR2 ANQGSEA. Trimming cost V 0 bases and J 3 bases, with 6 bases left between them. The CDR3 extends over 12 amino acids. The CDR3 nucleotides read TGCAGCGTTGAAGATCGGGGCTACGAGCAGTACTTC. Its translation is CSVEDRGYEQYF.

The chain recombines TRBV6-5 with TRBJ1-2; TRBD1 matches 8 bases. The germline V gene encodes CDR1 MNHEY and CDR2 SVGAGI. Germline trimming cut 6 bases from V and 3 bases from J; bases unmatched to any gene: 0. CDR3 length: 12 residues. DNA of the CDR3: TGTGCCAGCAGGGACAGGGACTATGGCTACACCTTC. Its protein product is CASRDRDYGYTF.

This chain uses TRBV28 with TRBJ2-1, with 9 bases matching TRBD1. Germline-derived CDR1 and CDR2 are MDHEN and SYDVKM. The ends lost 3 bases at V and 6 bases at J; junction bases unmatched: 12. The CDR3 is 17 residues long. DNA for the CDR3: TGTGCCAGCAGTTTCCCCATCCCGGGACAGGGATTCAATGAGCAGTTCTTC. Protein product: CASSFPIPGQGFNEQFF.

The rearrangement joins TRBV5-6 to TRBJ2-7; 8 positions match TRBD2. CDR1 is SGHDT and CDR2 is YYEEEE in the germline V gene. After removal of 0 bases from V and 0 bases from J, the junction contained 5 bases not matched to a gene. This CDR3 spans 16 amino acids. The CDR3 nucleotides read TGTGCCAGCAGCTTGGGGGTAGCGGGGTTCTCCTACGAGCAGTACTTC. Encoded protein: CASSLGVAGFSYEQYF.

The chain has TRBV7-3 and TRBJ2-1, with 7 bases aligning to TRBD2. The CDR3 spans 14 residues. V shed 1 base and J 8 bases; nucleotides not matched to a gene: 5. The germline gives CDR1 SGHTA, CDR2 FQGTGA. Here the CDR3 DNA reads TGTGCCAGCAGCTTAAGGCGGGAGAGCGATGAGCAGTTCTTC. Its protein product is CASSLRRESDEQFF.

This rearrangement joins TRBV5-6 to TRBJ1-1; no definite D call. Germline V gives CDR1 SGHDT, CDR2 YYEEEE. V lost 5 bases and J 4 bases, leaving 6 bases between the germline ends. The CDR3 length is 11 residues. CDR3 nucleotides: TGTGCCAGCAGGTCCGGCACTGAAGCTTTCTTT. It specifies CASRSGTEAFF.

The chain links TRBV7-9 to TRBJ2-7; 10 bases agree with TRBD1. V shed 6 bases and J 1 base; nucleotides not matched to a gene: 6. The CDR3 has 15 amino acids. Looked up from germline, CDR1 is SEHNR and CDR2 is FQNEAQ (reference sequence). The chain's CDR3 is CASSRGTGASYEQYF. In DNA, the CDR3 is TGTGCCAGCAGTCGCGGGACAGGGGCATCCTACGAGCAGTACTTC. Complete variable domain (other parts from reference TRBV7-9 and TRBJ2-7): DTGVSQNPRHKITKRGQNVTFRCDPISEHNRLYWYRQTLGQGPEFLTYFQNEAQLEKSRLLSDRFSAERPKGSFSTLEIQRTEQGDSAMYLCASSRGTGASYEQYFGPGTRLTVT.

The chain employs TRBV9 and TRBJ2-6; 11 nucleotides align to TRBD1. The CDR3 sequence is 17 residues long. V gave up 3 bases and J gave up 3 bases; unmatched junction bases: 5. Germline-derived CDR1 and CDR2 are SGDLS and YYNGEE. CDR3 bases: TGTGCCAGCAGCGGTGGGACAGGGGGGGTTGGGGCCAACGTCCTGACTTTC. Its protein product is CASSGGTGGVGANVLTF.

The chain is built from TRBV7-9 and TRBJ1-5; D not resolved. From germline, CDR1 is SEHNR and CDR2 FQNEAQ (reference sequence). The ends were cut back, 5 bases at V and 6 bases at J, with 11 bases in the middle. There are 13 residues in the CDR3. DNA of the CDR3: TGTGCCAGCAGCGTAAGCGGGCTTCAGCCCCAGCATTTT. It yields the protein CASSVSGLQPQHF. Supplemented by reference TRBV7-9 and TRBJ1-5, the full variable domain reads DTGVSQNPRHKITKRGQNVTFRCDPISEHNRLYWYRQTLGQGPEFLTYFQNEAQLEKSRLLSDRFSAERPKGSFSTLEIQRTEQGDSAMYLCASSVSGLQPQHFGDGTRLSIL.

The CDR3 reads CASSPPTSGMSYNEQFF. Here the CDR3 DNA reads TGTGCCAGCTCACCACCGACTAGCGGGATGTCCTACAATGAGCAGTTCTTC. The V call is TRBV18, the J call TRBJ2-1; 11 bases align to TRBD2. The junction had 2 bases not matched to a gene; V was cut back by 0 bases and J by 1 base. CDR1 KGHSH and CDR2 LQKENI come from the germline V gene. CDR3 length equals 17 residues.

V gene TRBV2 combines with J gene TRBJ2-5; D gene ambiguous. The germline gives CDR1 SNHLY, CDR2 FYNNEI. The V gene lost 9 bases and the J gene lost 3 bases, with 20 bases spanning the gap. The CDR3 runs 15 residues. CDR3 protein: CASPRGVEPKETQYF. The CDR3 DNA reads as TGTGCCAGTCCCCGAGGAGTGGAGCCTAAAGAGACCCAGTACTTC. Drawing the rest from reference TRBV2 and TRBJ2-5, the complete variable domain is EPEVTQTPSHQVTQMGQEVILRCVPISNHLYFYWYRQILGQKVEFLVSFYNNEISEKSEIFDDQFSVERPDGSNFTLKIRSTKLEDSAMYFCASPRGVEPKETQYFGPGTRLLVL.

This clone was picked up one time. The chain has TRBV11-3 and TRBJ2-1; 9 bases match TRBD1. The V segment lost 5 bases and the J segment 9 bases; nucleotides outside the gene matches: 11. CDR3 length: 15 amino acids. Per the germline V gene, CDR1 is SGHNT and CDR2 is YENEEA. The CDR3 sequence is CASSAPGQGSGEQFF. CDR3 nucleotides: TGTGCCAGCAGCGCGCCGGGACAGGGTTCGGGTGAGCAGTTCTTC. The entire variable domain, with the rest obtained from reference TRBV11-3 and TRBJ2-1, is as follows: EAGVVQSPRYKIIEKKQPVAFWCNPISGHNTLYWYLQNLGQGPELLIRYENEEAVDDSQLPKDRFSAERLKGVDSTLKIQPAELGDSAVYLCASSAPGQGSGEQFFGPGTRLTVL.

This chain joins TRBV10-1 and TRBJ1-2; TRBD1 agrees at 9 bases. J was trimmed by 8 bases and V by 6 bases; bases with no gene match: 10. The CDR3 runs to 14 residues. The germline V gene encodes CDR1 WNHNN and CDR2 SYGVQD (reference sequence). The CDR3 nucleotides read TGCGCCAGCAGGGCCGGGACAGGGTCTTTGGGCTACACCTTC. Translated: CASRAGTGSLGYTF.

CDR3 in DNA: TGTGCCAGCAGTGAGCGGGGCGGGAGGGCCCTATCCTACGAGCAGTACTTC. This translates into CASSERGGRALSYEQYF. The rearrangement uses TRBV6-1 and TRBJ2-7, with 9 positions matching TRBD2. The CDR3 loop spans 17 amino acids. After removal of 3 bases from V and 1 base from J, the junction contained 10 bases not matched to a gene. Germline V lookup: CDR1 MNHNS, CDR2 SASEGT.

The gene calls are TRBV30 and TRBJ2-3; TRBD2 matches at 11 bases. This CDR3 is 14 amino acids long. Germline-derived CDR1 and CDR2 are GTSNPN and SVGIG (reference sequence). Trimming removed 0 bases from V and 5 bases from J; junction bases left unmatched: 1. CDR3 DNA: TGTGCCTGGAGTGTGGGGACTAGCGGAGATACGCAGTATTTT. Translation gives CAWSVGTSGDTQYF.

V is TRBV6-5 and J is TRBJ1-6; 8 bases line up with TRBD1. The ends lost 6 bases at V and 10 bases at J; junction bases unmatched: 11. There are 15 residues in the CDR3. Germline lookup yields CDR1 MNHEY and CDR2 SVGAGI. The CDR3 region is CASRSTGVTRSPLHF. For the CDR3, the DNA is TGTGCCAGCAGGTCGACAGGGGTAACAAGGTCACCCCTCCACTTT.

The V gene is TRBV10-3, the J gene TRBJ2-3, with TRBD1 matching over 10 bases. CDR3 length: 18 residues. The V gene end was trimmed by 7 bases and the J gene end by 0 bases; junction bases not matched to a gene: 13. CDR1 ENHRY and CDR2 SYGVKD come from the germline V gene. CDR3 in amino acids: CAINLQGDRGASTDTQYF. The CDR3 region has the DNA TGTGCCATCAACCTCCAGGGGGACAGGGGTGCTAGCACAGATACGCAGTATTTT.

The chain joins TRBV7-2 to TRBJ2-5, with 7 bases matching TRBD2. Germline CDR1 SGHTA, CDR2 FQGNSA. This CDR3 contains 15 residues. The V gene end was trimmed by 2 bases and the J gene end by 7 bases; junction bases not matched to a gene: 10. CDR3: CASSLLAGRKGTQYF. The CDR3 nucleotides read TGTGCCAGCAGCTTATTGGCCGGGAGGAAGGGGACCCAGTACTTC.

This chain links TRBV10-3 with TRBJ2-3; tentatively, D is TRBD2 (5 bases). Germline lookup yields CDR1 ENHRY and CDR2 SYGVKD. This CDR3 comprises 15 residues. Trimming removed 2 bases at V and 2 bases at J, with 11 bases between. CDR3 DNA sequence: TGTGCCATCAGTGAGCCTCGGGAAAACACAGATACGCAGTATTTT. The encoded protein is CAISEPRENTDTQYF.

V and J are TRBV29-1 and TRBJ2-1, with 14 bases identical to TRBD2. Per the germline V gene, CDR1 is SQVTM and CDR2 is ANQGSEA. Trimming removed 7 bases from V and 10 bases from J; junction bases left unmatched: 12. The CDR3 is 15 amino acids. CDR3 region: CSAERLAGGGVEQFF. In DNA, the CDR3 is TGCAGCGCCGAACGACTAGCGGGAGGGGGGGTGGAGCAGTTCTTC.

This clone was seen only a few times. The rearrangement uses TRBV3-1 (or the pseudogene TRBV3-2) and TRBJ2-7; D possibly corresponds to TRBD1 (5 bases). Germline V gene sequence: CDR1 LGHDT, CDR2 YNNKEL (reference sequence). The length of the CDR3 is 13 residues. The V and J ends lost 6 bases and 2 bases respectively, with 11 bases between them. CDR3 sequence: CASRGAKTYEQYF. The CDR3 bases are TGTGCCAGCAGAGGGGCCAAAACCTACGAGCAGTACTTC.

The rearrangement uses TRBV7-2 and TRBJ1-1; D perhaps matches TRBD1 (6 bases). The CDR3 runs to 14 residues. V was shortened by 6 bases and J by 4 bases, with 15 bases between the two germline ends. Germline V gives CDR1 SGHTA, CDR2 FQGNSA. CDR3 region: CASRGQLVSTEAFF. In nucleotides, the CDR3 is TGTGCCAGCAGGGGACAACTCGTGAGCACTGAAGCTTTCTTT.

DNA for the CDR3: TGCAGCGTTACCCTCCGTGCGGCCAATGAGCAGTTCTTC. Amino acids: CSVTLRAANEQFF. The V call is TRBV29-1, the J call TRBJ2-1; no firm D call. Trimming cost V 5 bases and J 6 bases, with 14 bases left between them. Per the germline V gene, CDR1 is SQVTM and CDR2 is ANQGSEA. This CDR3 contains 13 residues.

The CDR3 here is CASRDAASGSYNEQFF. Here the CDR3 DNA reads TGTGCCAGCAGGGATGCGGCTAGCGGGAGTTACAATGAGCAGTTCTTC. This chain links TRBV18 with TRBJ2-1; 10 bases agree with TRBD2. V lost 8 bases, J lost 4 bases, and 11 bases stayed unmatched. CDR3 size: 16 residues. The germline V gene encodes CDR1 KGHSH and CDR2 LQKENI.

The genes are TRBV5-6 and TRBJ2-3; D uncertain. Trimming took off 0 bases at V and 2 bases at J, with 13 bases between the two ends. Germline CDR1 and CDR2: SGHDT and YYEEEE. This CDR3 region has 16 residues. The CDR3 bases are TGTGCCAGCAGCTTGGGGGCTACCCCGTCCACAGATACGCAGTATTTT. Residues: CASSLGATPSTDTQYF.

The genes are TRBV24-1 and TRBJ2-1, with D perhaps matching TRBD1 (5 bases). The CDR3 covers 14 residues. The V gene's germline CDR1 is KGHDR and CDR2 SFDVKD. V dropped 2 bases and J dropped 10 bases, with 14 bases sitting between them. The CDR3 sequence is CATSDSPQAAEQFF. CDR3 coding DNA: TGTGCCACCAGTGATTCCCCACAGGCAGCGGAGCAGTTCTTC.

V and J are TRBV21-1 and TRBJ2-1; the table's D call TRBD2 went unverified against the DNA. TRBV21-1 is designated a pseudogene. The CDR3 has 15 amino acids. The CDR3 spells CASSISGRAYNEQFF. The CDR3 DNA follows: TGTGCCAGCAGCATAAGCGGGAGGGCCTACAATGAGCAGTTCTTC.